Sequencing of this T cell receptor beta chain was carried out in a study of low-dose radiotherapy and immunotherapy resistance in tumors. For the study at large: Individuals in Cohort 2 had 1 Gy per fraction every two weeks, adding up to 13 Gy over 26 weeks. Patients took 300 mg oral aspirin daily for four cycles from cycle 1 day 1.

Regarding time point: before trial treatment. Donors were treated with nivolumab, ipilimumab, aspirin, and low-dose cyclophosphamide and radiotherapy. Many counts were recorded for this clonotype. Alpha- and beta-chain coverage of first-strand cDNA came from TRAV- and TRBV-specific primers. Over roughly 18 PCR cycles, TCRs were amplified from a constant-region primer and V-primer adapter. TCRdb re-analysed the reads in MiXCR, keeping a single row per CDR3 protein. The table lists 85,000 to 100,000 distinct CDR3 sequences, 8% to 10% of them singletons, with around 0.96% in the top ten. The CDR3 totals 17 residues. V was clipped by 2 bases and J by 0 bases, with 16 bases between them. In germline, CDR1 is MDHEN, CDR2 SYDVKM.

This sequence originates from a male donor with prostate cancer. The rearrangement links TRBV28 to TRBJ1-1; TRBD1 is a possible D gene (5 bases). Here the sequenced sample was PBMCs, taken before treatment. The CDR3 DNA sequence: TGTGCCAGCAGTTTAGAGGGACGGCAAAACATGAACACTGAAGCTTTCTTT. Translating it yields CASSLEGRQNMNTEAFF.